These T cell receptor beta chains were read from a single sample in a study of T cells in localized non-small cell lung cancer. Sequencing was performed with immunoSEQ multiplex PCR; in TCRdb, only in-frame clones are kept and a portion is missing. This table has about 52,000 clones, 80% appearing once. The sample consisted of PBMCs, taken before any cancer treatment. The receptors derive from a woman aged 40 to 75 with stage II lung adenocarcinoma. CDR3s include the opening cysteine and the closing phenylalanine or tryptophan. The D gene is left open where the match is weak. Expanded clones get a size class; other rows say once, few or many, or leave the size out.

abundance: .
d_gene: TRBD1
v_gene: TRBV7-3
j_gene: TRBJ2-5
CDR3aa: CASSSDRGETQYF
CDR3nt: TGTGCCAGCAGCTCGGACAGGGGTGAGACCCAGTACTTC

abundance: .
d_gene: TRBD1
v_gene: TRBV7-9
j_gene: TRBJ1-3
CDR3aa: CASSLRDRVFGNTIYF
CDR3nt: TGTGCCAGCAGCCTCCGGGACAGGGTCTTTGGAAACACCATATATTTT

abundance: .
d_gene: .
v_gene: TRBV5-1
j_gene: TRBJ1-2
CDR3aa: CASSLDGSGYTF
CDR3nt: TGCGCCAGCAGCTTGGACGGTTCGGGCTACACCTTC

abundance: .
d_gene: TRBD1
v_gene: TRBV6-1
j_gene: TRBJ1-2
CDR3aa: CASSSPSGQGYGYTF
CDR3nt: TGTGCCAGCAGTTCCCCGTCGGGACAGGGCTATGGCTACACCTTC

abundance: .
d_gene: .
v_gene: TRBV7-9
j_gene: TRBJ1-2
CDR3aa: CASSLGRDGYTF
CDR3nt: TGTGCCAGCAGCTTAGGGCGGGATGGCTACACCTTC

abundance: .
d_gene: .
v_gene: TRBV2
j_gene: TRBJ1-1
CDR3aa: CASRARAQNTEAFF
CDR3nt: TGTGCCAGCAGGGCGAGAGCCCAGAACACTGAAGCTTTCTTT

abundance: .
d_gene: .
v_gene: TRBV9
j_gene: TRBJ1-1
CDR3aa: CASSLGGDTEAFF
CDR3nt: TGTGCCAGCAGCCTTGGAGGGGACACTGAAGCTTTCTTT

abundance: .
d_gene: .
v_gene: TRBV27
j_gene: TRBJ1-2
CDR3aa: CASSYGQNYGYTF
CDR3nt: TGTGCCAGCAGTTACGGCCAGAACTATGGCTACACCTTC

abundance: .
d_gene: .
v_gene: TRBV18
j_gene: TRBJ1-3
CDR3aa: CASSFLEGRKGNTIYF
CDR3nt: TGTGCCAGCTCATTCCTTGAGGGGCGTAAGGGAAACACCATATATTTT

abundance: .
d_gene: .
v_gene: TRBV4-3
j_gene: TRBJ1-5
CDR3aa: CASSQEAHGDNQPQHF
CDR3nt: TGCGCCAGCAGCCAAGAGGCACACGGGGATAATCAGCCCCAGCATTTT

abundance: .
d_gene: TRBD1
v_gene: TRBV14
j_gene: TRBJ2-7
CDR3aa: CASSQDRTVREQYF
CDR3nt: TGTGCCAGCAGCCAGGACAGGACGGTTCGGGAGCAGTACTTC

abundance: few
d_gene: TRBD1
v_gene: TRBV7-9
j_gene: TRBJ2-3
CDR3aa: CASSSGTGGYF
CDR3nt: TGTGCCAGCAGCTCCGGGACAGGGGGATATTTT

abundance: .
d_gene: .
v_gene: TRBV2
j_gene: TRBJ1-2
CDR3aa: CAIPTIRASQRANYGYTF
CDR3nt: TGTGCCATCCCTACAATCCGGGCCAGCCAACGGGCTAACTATGGCTACACCTTC

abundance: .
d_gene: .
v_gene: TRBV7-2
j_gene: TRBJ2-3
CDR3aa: CASSLVWGRSDTQYF
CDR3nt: TGTGCCAGCAGCTTAGTTTGGGGGAGGTCAGATACGCAGTATTTT

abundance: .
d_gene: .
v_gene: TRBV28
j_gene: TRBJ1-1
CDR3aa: CASSWIGNTEAFF
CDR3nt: TGTGCCAGCAGCTGGATAGGCAACACTGAAGCTTTCTTT

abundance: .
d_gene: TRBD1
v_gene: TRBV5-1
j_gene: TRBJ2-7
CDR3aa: CASSSPDRVYEQYF
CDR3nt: TGCGCCAGCAGCTCCCCGGACAGGGTATACGAGCAGTACTTC

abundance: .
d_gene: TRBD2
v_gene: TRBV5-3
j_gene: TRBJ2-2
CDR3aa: CARRAGGPGTGELFF
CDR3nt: TGTGCCAGAAGAGCGGGGGGCCCTGGGACCGGGGAGCTGTTTTTT

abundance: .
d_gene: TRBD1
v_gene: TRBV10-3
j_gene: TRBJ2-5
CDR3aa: CAIGQRQGEETQYF
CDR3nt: TGTGCCATTGGCCAGCGCCAGGGGGAAGAGACCCAGTACTTC

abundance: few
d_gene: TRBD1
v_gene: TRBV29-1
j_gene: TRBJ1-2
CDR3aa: CIVRGTVYGYTF
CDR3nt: TGCATCGTACGCGGGACAGTCTATGGCTACACCTTC

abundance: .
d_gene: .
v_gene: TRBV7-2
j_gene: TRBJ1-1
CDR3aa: CASSDQAAMNTEAFF
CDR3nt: TGTGCCAGCAGCGACCAGGCAGCCATGAACACTGAAGCTTTCTTT

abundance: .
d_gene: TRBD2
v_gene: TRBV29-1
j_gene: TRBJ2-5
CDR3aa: CSVDGTSGQETQYF
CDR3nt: TGCAGCGTTGACGGGACTAGCGGCCAAGAGACCCAGTACTTC

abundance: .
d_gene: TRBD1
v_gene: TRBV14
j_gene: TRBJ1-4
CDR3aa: CASSPPGDRASEKLFF
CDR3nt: TGTGCCAGCAGCCCTCCGGGAGACAGGGCTTCTGAAAAACTGTTTTTT

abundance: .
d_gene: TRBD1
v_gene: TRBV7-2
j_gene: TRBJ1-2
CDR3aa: CASSPGTGKDHYGYTF
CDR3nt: TGTGCCAGCAGCCCCGGGACAGGGAAGGATCACTATGGCTACACCTTC

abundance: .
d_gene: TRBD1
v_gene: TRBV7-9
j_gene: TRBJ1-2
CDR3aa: CASSLGTALVLGGYTF
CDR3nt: TGTGCCAGCAGCTTGGGGACAGCGCTCGTCTTAGGTGGCTACACCTTC

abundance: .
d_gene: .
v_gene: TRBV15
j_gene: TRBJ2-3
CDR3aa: CATSRVTSDTQYF
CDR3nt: TGTGCCACCAGCAGAGTTACTAGCGATACGCAGTATTTT

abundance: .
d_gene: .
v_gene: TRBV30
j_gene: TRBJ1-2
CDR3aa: CAWRGGVGYTF
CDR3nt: TGTGCCTGGAGGGGAGGGGTTGGCTACACCTTC

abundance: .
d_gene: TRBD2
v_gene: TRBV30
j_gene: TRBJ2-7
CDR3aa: CAWEGTSLGEQYF
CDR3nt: TGTGCCTGGGAGGGGACTAGTCTTGGGGAGCAGTACTTC

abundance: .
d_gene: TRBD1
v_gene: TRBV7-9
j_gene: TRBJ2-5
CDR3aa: CASSRGQQETQYF
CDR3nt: TGTGCCAGCAGCCGGGGACAGCAAGAGACCCAGTACTTC

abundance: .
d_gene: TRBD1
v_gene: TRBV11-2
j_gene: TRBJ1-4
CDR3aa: CASSFWGDRGEKLFF
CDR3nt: TGTGCCAGCAGCTTCTGGGGGGACAGGGGCGAAAAACTGTTTTTT

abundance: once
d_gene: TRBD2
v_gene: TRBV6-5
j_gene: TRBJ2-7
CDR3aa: CASTLGLAGGYEQYF
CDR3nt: TGTGCCAGCACCCTCGGACTAGCGGGGGGGTACGAGCAGTACTTC

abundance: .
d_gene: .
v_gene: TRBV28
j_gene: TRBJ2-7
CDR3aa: CASSTLNFYEQYF
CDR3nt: TGTGCCAGCAGTACTTTAAATTTCTACGAGCAGTACTTC

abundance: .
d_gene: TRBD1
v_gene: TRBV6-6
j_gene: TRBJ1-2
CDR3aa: CASSTPGQGTNYGYTF
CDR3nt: TGTGCCAGCAGCACACCGGGACAGGGGACCAACTATGGCTACACCTTC

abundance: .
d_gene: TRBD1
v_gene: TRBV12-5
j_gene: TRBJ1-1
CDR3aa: CASGLGTGDTEAFF
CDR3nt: TGTGCTAGTGGTTTGGGGACAGGGGACACTGAAGCTTTCTTT

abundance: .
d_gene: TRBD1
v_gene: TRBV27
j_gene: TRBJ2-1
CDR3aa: CASSFSVEDRGRGEQFF
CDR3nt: TGTGCCAGCAGTTTCTCTGTCGAGGACAGGGGTAGAGGTGAGCAGTTCTTC

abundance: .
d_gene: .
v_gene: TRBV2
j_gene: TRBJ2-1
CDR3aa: CASNYKGINEQFF
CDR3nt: TGTGCCAGCAATTACAAAGGGATCAATGAGCAGTTCTTC

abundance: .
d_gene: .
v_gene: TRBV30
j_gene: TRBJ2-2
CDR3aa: CAWRKTGTVGELFF
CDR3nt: TGTGCCTGGAGGAAGACAGGGACTGTCGGGGAGCTGTTTTTT

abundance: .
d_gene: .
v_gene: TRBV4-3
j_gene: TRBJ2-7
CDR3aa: CASSQELTDYYEQYF
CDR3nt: TGCGCCAGCAGCCAAGAGCTGACAGATTACTACGAGCAGTACTTC

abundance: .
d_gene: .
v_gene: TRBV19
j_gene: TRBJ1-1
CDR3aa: CASSIGFGRRNTEAFF
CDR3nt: TGTGCCAGTAGTATAGGTTTCGGGCGGAGGAACACTGAAGCTTTCTTT

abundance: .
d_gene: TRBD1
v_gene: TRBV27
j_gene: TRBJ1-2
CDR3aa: CASSLYGDRDTPGYTF
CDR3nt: TGTGCCAGCAGTTTGTACGGGGACAGGGATACTCCTGGCTACACCTTC

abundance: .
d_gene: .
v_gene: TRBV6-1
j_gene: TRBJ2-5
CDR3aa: CASSEGLQETQYF
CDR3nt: TGTGCCAGCAGTGAAGGGTTACAAGAGACCCAGTACTTC

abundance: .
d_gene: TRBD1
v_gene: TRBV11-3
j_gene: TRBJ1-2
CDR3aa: CASSARGLEGYTF
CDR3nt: TGTGCCAGCAGCGCCAGGGGGCTCGAAGGCTACACCTTC

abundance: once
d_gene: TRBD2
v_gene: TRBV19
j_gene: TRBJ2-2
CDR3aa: CASSPLMGGGRGELFF
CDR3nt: TGTGCCAGTAGCCCCCTAATGGGCGGGGGGCGCGGGGAGCTGTTTTTT

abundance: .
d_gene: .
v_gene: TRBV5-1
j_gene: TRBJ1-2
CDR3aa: CASSFSPSGGYGYTF
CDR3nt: TGCGCCAGCAGCTTTTCCCCTAGTGGGGGGTATGGCTACACCTTC

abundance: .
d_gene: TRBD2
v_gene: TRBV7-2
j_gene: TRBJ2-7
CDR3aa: CASSLEAGRYEQYF
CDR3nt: TGTGCCAGCAGCTTAGAAGCGGGGCGCTACGAGCAGTACTTC

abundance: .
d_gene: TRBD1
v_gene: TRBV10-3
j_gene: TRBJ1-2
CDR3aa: CAISESPGQGVLIYGYTF
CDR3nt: TGTGCCATCAGTGAGTCTCCGGGACAGGGAGTATTGATCTATGGCTACACCTTC

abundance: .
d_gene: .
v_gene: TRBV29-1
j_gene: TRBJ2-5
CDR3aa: CSVERVWRETQYF
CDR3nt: TGCAGCGTTGAGAGGGTTTGGCGTGAGACCCAGTACTTC

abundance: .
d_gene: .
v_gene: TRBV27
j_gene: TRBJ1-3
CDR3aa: CASSPLFGGNTIYF
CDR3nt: TGTGCCAGCAGCCCCCTGTTCGGGGGAAACACCATATATTTT

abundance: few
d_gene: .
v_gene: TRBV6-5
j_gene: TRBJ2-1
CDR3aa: CASRPPGTSNEQFF
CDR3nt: TGTGCCAGCAGGCCCCCGGGAACGTCCAATGAGCAGTTCTTC

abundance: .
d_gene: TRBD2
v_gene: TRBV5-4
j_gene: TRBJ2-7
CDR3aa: CASSTISGGVGEQYF
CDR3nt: TGTGCCAGCAGCACTATAAGCGGGGGCGTGGGGGAGCAGTACTTC

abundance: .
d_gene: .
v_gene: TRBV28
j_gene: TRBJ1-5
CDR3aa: CASSLGGGYSNQPQHF
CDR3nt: TGTGCCAGCAGTTTAGGGGGGGGGTATAGCAATCAGCCCCAGCATTTT

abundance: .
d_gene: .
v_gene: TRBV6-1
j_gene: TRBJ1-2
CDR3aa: CASRNRNYGYTF
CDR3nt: TGTGCCAGCAGAAATAGGAACTATGGCTACACCTTC

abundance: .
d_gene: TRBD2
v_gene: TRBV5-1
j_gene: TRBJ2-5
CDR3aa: CASSLPLAGGSQAQYF
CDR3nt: TGCGCCAGCAGCTTGCCATTAGCGGGGGGATCCCAGGCCCAGTACTTC

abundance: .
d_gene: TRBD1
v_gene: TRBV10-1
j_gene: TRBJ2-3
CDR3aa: CASSGGSGQGADTQYF
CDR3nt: TGCGCCAGCAGTGGGGGTTCGGGACAGGGCGCAGATACGCAGTATTTT

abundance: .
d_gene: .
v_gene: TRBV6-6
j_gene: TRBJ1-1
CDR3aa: CASSEDTEAFF
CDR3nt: TGTGCCAGCAGTGAGGACACTGAAGCTTTCTTT

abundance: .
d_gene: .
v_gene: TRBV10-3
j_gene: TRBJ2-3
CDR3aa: CAISDGGGPDTQYF
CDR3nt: TGTGCCATCAGTGATGGAGGGGGGCCAGATACGCAGTATTTT

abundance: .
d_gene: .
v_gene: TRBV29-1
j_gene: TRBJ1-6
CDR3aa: CSVRGDTDNSPLHF
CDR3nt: TGCAGCGTTCGCGGGGACACGGATAATTCACCCCTCCACTTT

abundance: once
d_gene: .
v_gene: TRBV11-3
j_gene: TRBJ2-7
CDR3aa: CASSYRQDSYEQYF
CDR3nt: TGTGCCAGCAGCTACCGTCAAGACTCCTACGAGCAGTACTTC

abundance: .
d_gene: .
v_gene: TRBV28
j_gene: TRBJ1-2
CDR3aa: CASSLLGGTWGYTF
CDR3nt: TGTGCCAGCAGTTTATTGGGGGGCACTTGGGGCTACACCTTC

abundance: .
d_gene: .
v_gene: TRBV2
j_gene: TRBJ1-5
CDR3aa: CASRRGEYSNQPQHF
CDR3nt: TGTGCCAGCAGGAGGGGGGAATATAGCAATCAGCCCCAGCATTTT

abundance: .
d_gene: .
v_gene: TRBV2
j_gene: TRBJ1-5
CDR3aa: CASSEIRSRGTQPQHF
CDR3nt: TGTGCCAGCAGTGAAATCCGATCAAGGGGGACTCAGCCCCAGCATTTT